The entry below describes one T cell receptor beta chain. The source of the sample is a study of cytomegalovirus exposure and HLA in healthy donors. Vbeta (60) and Jbeta (13) primers were used in the PCR. TCRdb's table, derived via immunoSEQ multiplex PCR, lists solely in-frame clones and lacks some. The repertoire holds more than 95,000 clones, with 75% to 90% as singletons. Germline lookup yields CDR1 LNHDA and CDR2 SQIVND (reference sequence). The CDR3 runs 12 residues. Trimming removed 5 bases from V and 7 bases from J, with 9 bases in between. The chain links TRBV19 to TRBJ2-4, with D perhaps matching TRBD2 (5 bases). Specimen: PBMCs. This sequence originates from a man aged 25-45 years in good health and CMV-seropositive. CDR3: CASSALGNIQYF. CDR3 DNA sequence: TGTGCCAGTAGTGCACTAGGGAACATTCAGTACTTC.